Listed below are T cell receptor beta chains from one sample, sequenced in a study of blood T cell repertoires in COVID-19. Only in-frame clones appear in the TCRdb table, and some are missing; sequencing was by immunoSEQ multiplex PCR. Of about 160,000 clones listed, roughly four fifths were seen once; the top ten hold less than 20%. Input material: peripheral blood. The receptors were gathered from a woman older than 75 with acute or convalescent COVID-19. CDR3s include the opening cysteine and the closing phenylalanine or tryptophan. Fields, in order: V gene, D gene, clone size, J gene, CDR3 DNA, CDR3 protein. The D gene is left open where the match is weak. A row's size may be missing; if present it is once, few, many or a size class.

V gene: TRBV7-2
D gene: NA
clone size: NA
J gene: TRBJ2-1
CDR3 DNA: TGTGCCAGCAGCTTCGAGAGAATCAATGAGCAGTTCTTC
CDR3 protein: CASSFERINEQFF

V gene: TRBV28
D gene: NA
clone size: NA
J gene: TRBJ1-2
CDR3 DNA: TGTGCCAGCAGCCTAAGGGGACATGTTTATGGCTACACCTTC
CDR3 protein: CASSLRGHVYGYTF

V gene: TRBV11-2
D gene: NA
clone size: NA
J gene: TRBJ1-2
CDR3 DNA: TGTGCCAGCAGCTTAGATCAGTGGAGCTATGGCTACACCTTC
CDR3 protein: CASSLDQWSYGYTF

V gene: TRBV4-1
D gene: TRBD2
clone size: NA
J gene: TRBJ2-3
CDR3 DNA: TGCGCCAGCAGCCTGGGACTATTCACAGATACGCAGTATTTT
CDR3 protein: CASSLGLFTDTQYF

V gene: TRBV10-3
D gene: TRBD1
clone size: NA
J gene: TRBJ1-2
CDR3 DNA: TGTGCCATCAGTGAGGACAGGGAGTATGGCTACACCTTC
CDR3 protein: CAISEDREYGYTF

V gene: TRBV21-1
D gene: NA
clone size: NA
J gene: TRBJ2-2
CDR3 DNA: TGTGCCAGCAGACAACAGTCCACCGGGGAGCTGTTTTTT
CDR3 protein: CASRQQSTGELFF

V gene: TRBV19
D gene: NA
clone size: NA
J gene: TRBJ1-1
CDR3 DNA: TGTGCCAGCGCGGGGGTCGGCGGGGGCGCTGAAGCTTTCTTT
CDR3 protein: CASAGVGGGAEAFF

V gene: TRBV27
D gene: TRBD1
clone size: NA
J gene: TRBJ2-1
CDR3 DNA: TGTGCCAGCAGTTCAGGGACAGGGGAGTACAATGAGCAGTTCTTC
CDR3 protein: CASSSGTGEYNEQFF

V gene: TRBV3-1/TRBV3-2
D gene: TRBD2
clone size: NA
J gene: TRBJ2-5
CDR3 DNA: TGTGCCAGCAGCCAAGTCGCAGTAGCGGGAGTGGCGGAGACCCAGTACTTC
CDR3 protein: CASSQVAVAGVAETQYF

V gene: TRBV6-4
D gene: TRBD2
clone size: once
J gene: TRBJ2-1
CDR3 DNA: TGTGCCGACGGGACTAGCGTACACAATGAGCAGTTCTTC
CDR3 protein: CADGTSVHNEQFF

V gene: TRBV28
D gene: TRBD2
clone size: NA
J gene: TRBJ2-3
CDR3 DNA: TGTGCCAGCAGTTACCCTAAAGCGGGAGGGACAGATACGCAGTATTTT
CDR3 protein: CASSYPKAGGTDTQYF

V gene: TRBV20-1
D gene: TRBD2
clone size: NA
J gene: TRBJ2-5
CDR3 DNA: TGCAGTGCTAGTCGCGGGGGGGTCCAAGAGACCCAGTACTTC
CDR3 protein: CSASRGGVQETQYF

V gene: TRBV5-4
D gene: NA
clone size: NA
J gene: TRBJ2-5
CDR3 DNA: TGTGCCAGCAGCCCCGACATGTCTGGGGGCGGTGAGACCCAGTACTTC
CDR3 protein: CASSPDMSGGGETQYF

V gene: TRBV5-1
D gene: NA
clone size: NA
J gene: TRBJ1-1
CDR3 DNA: TGCGCCAGCAGCTTGACAGGGACGGGGACTGAAGCTTTCTTT
CDR3 protein: CASSLTGTGTEAFF

V gene: TRBV6-5
D gene: NA
clone size: once
J gene: TRBJ1-5
CDR3 DNA: TGTGCCAGCGGAGCACAGGGAAGCAATCAGCCCCAGCATTTT
CDR3 protein: CASGAQGSNQPQHF

V gene: TRBV5-1
D gene: TRBD2
clone size: NA
J gene: TRBJ2-2
CDR3 DNA: TGCGCCAGCAGCGCAGGACTAGCGGATAACACCGGGGAGCTGTTTTTT
CDR3 protein: CASSAGLADNTGELFF

V gene: TRBV7-2
D gene: TRBD2
clone size: NA
J gene: TRBJ2-3
CDR3 DNA: TGTGCCAGCAGCCCTCAAGCGGGGAGGAAAGATACGCAGTATTTT
CDR3 protein: CASSPQAGRKDTQYF

V gene: TRBV28
D gene: TRBD1
clone size: NA
J gene: TRBJ1-5
CDR3 DNA: TGTGCCAGCAGTCCCCTGACAGGGAGTAATCAGCCCCAGCATTTT
CDR3 protein: CASSPLTGSNQPQHF

V gene: TRBV9
D gene: TRBD1
clone size: NA
J gene: TRBJ2-7
CDR3 DNA: TGTGCCAGCAGCCTCATAGGGAGGGGACAGGGGAGACTCTACGAGCAGTACTTC
CDR3 protein: CASSLIGRGQGRLYEQYF

V gene: TRBV2
D gene: NA
clone size: NA
J gene: TRBJ1-5
CDR3 DNA: TGTGCCAGCAGGGAGGGGGGGAGCAATCAGCCCCAGCATTTT
CDR3 protein: CASREGGSNQPQHF

V gene: TRBV6-5
D gene: NA
clone size: NA
J gene: TRBJ1-1
CDR3 DNA: TGTGCCAGCCACCCATCAAGACAGAACACTGAAGCTTTCTTT
CDR3 protein: CASHPSRQNTEAFF

V gene: TRBV19
D gene: NA
clone size: NA
J gene: TRBJ1-2
CDR3 DNA: TGTGCCAGTAGAGAACACCGGGAAACAAACTATGGCTACACCTTC
CDR3 protein: CASREHRETNYGYTF

V gene: TRBV11-1
D gene: TRBD1
clone size: NA
J gene: TRBJ2-5
CDR3 DNA: TGTGCCAGCAGCCGACAGGGGGGGGAGACCCAGTACTTC
CDR3 protein: CASSRQGGETQYF

V gene: TRBV30
D gene: TRBD2
clone size: NA
J gene: TRBJ2-1
CDR3 DNA: TGTGCCTGGAGGAAACTAGCGCGCTCCTACAATGAGCAGTTCTTC
CDR3 protein: CAWRKLARSYNEQFF

V gene: TRBV15
D gene: TRBD2
clone size: NA
J gene: TRBJ2-3
CDR3 DNA: TGTGCCACCAGCAGAGATAGCCTAGCGGGAGAAAGATTTGGCACAGATACGCAGTATTTT
CDR3 protein: CATSRDSLAGERFGTDTQYF

V gene: TRBV6-5
D gene: NA
clone size: NA
J gene: TRBJ1-2
CDR3 DNA: TGTGCCAGCCGGCAGGCCACTCTCTATGGCTACACCTTC
CDR3 protein: CASRQATLYGYTF

V gene: TRBV29-1
D gene: TRBD2
clone size: NA
J gene: TRBJ2-1
CDR3 DNA: TGCAGCGTTGTAAAACTAGCGGGAGTTAGTGAGCAGTTCTTC
CDR3 protein: CSVVKLAGVSEQFF

V gene: TRBV28
D gene: NA
clone size: NA
J gene: TRBJ2-2
CDR3 DNA: TGTGCCAGCAGTTTATTGGGCAGCGGGGAGCTGTTTTTT
CDR3 protein: CASSLLGSGELFF

V gene: TRBV19
D gene: NA
clone size: NA
J gene: TRBJ2-7
CDR3 DNA: TGTGCCAGTAGTCGGACGGGGATGAGCCGCTACGAGCAGTACTTC
CDR3 protein: CASSRTGMSRYEQYF

V gene: TRBV6-6
D gene: NA
clone size: once
J gene: TRBJ1-5
CDR3 DNA: TGTGCCAGCATTAAGGGGCAGACAACCAATCAGCCCCAGCATTTT
CDR3 protein: CASIKGQTTNQPQHF

V gene: TRBV9
D gene: TRBD2
clone size: NA
J gene: TRBJ2-5
CDR3 DNA: TGTGCCAGCAGCATCGGGACTAGCGAGGGGGAGACCCAGTACTTC
CDR3 protein: CASSIGTSEGETQYF

V gene: TRBV19
D gene: TRBD1
clone size: NA
J gene: TRBJ2-5
CDR3 DNA: TGTGCCAGTAGTACAACCGGGACAGGGGTCCGGAAGTACCAAGAGACCCAGTACTTC
CDR3 protein: CASSTTGTGVRKYQETQYF

V gene: TRBV6-5
D gene: NA
clone size: NA
J gene: TRBJ2-7
CDR3 DNA: TGTGCCAGCAGGGCGGTCGATAGCGGCTCCTACGAGCAGTACTTC
CDR3 protein: CASRAVDSGSYEQYF

V gene: TRBV5-5
D gene: NA
clone size: NA
J gene: TRBJ2-7
CDR3 DNA: TGTGCCAGCAGCTTGACGGGGAGTGTATCCTACGAGCAGTACTTC
CDR3 protein: CASSLTGSVSYEQYF

V gene: TRBV5-4
D gene: TRBD1
clone size: once
J gene: TRBJ1-2
CDR3 DNA: TGTGCCAGCAGCTTTAGGTTACAGGGGGCGGTTGCTGACACCTTC
CDR3 protein: CASSFRLQGAVADTF

V gene: TRBV20-1
D gene: NA
clone size: NA
J gene: TRBJ1-4
CDR3 DNA: TGCAGTGCTAGCGGTAATGAAAAACTGTTTTTT
CDR3 protein: CSASGNEKLFF